This T cell receptor beta chain originates from a study of blood T cell repertoires in COVID-19. The CDR3 spans 17 residues. Clones were sequenced by immunoSEQ multiplex PCR, and TCRdb holds only the in-frame ones, with some missing. The table includes some 87,000 clones, approximately 90% detected once. The Seattle patients, enrolled during active infection, were followed longitudinally. This clonotype originated in a human donor with COVID-19, enrolled during active disease. The donor label of this sample is uncertain. The sample was peripheral blood. The chain has TRBV21-1 and TRBJ2-7; the D segment call TRBD1 is taken from the table without a DNA check. TRBV21-1 is designated a pseudogene. CDR3 nucleotide sequence: TGTGCCAGCAGCAAGTCGTGCGACAGGGCGTTATACTACGAGCAGTACTTC. Encoded protein: CASSKSCDRALYYEQYF.